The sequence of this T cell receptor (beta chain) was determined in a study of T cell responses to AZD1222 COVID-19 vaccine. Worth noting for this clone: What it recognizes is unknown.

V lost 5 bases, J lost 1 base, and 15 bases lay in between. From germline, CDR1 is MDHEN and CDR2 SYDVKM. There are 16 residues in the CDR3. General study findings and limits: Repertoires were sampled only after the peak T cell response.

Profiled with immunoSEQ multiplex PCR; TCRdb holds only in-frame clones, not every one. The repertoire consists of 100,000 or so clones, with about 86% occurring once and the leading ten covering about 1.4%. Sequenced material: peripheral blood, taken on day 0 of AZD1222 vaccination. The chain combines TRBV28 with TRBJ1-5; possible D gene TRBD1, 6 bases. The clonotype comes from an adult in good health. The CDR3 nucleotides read TGTGCCAGCAGTCCATTCACAGGGCGGAGCAATCAGCCCCAGCATTTT. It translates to CASSPFTGRSNQPQHF.